This T cell receptor beta chain is drawn from a study of T cells after yellow fever vaccination. Across the whole study: SMART-Seq v4 Ultra Low Input handled preparation of low-cell-number fractions. Regarding the study as a whole: Abundant clonotypes from the bulk population could contaminate FACS-sorted repertoires.

The germline V gene encodes CDR1 DFQATT and CDR2 SNEGSKA (reference sequence). This CDR3 spans 16 amino acids. J was trimmed by 0 bases and V by 1 base; bases with no gene match: 7. Only a few counts were recorded for this clonotype. The antigen is unknown. One entry per CDR3 protein, called by TCRdb with MiXCR from the 5' RACE reads. The profile shows some 560,000 distinct CDR3 sequences, 19% of them singletons. The sample here was PBMCs, taken 15 days after the yellow fever booster vaccination. This receptor was identified in a man aged 25-40 years who received the YFV17D yellow fever vaccine. The chain links TRBV20-1 to TRBJ2-5, with 8 bases lining up with TRBD2. In nucleotides, the CDR3 is TGCAGTGCTAGAGGAGGGATAGCGGGATACCAAGAGACCCAGTACTTC. Its protein is CSARGGIAGYQETQYF.